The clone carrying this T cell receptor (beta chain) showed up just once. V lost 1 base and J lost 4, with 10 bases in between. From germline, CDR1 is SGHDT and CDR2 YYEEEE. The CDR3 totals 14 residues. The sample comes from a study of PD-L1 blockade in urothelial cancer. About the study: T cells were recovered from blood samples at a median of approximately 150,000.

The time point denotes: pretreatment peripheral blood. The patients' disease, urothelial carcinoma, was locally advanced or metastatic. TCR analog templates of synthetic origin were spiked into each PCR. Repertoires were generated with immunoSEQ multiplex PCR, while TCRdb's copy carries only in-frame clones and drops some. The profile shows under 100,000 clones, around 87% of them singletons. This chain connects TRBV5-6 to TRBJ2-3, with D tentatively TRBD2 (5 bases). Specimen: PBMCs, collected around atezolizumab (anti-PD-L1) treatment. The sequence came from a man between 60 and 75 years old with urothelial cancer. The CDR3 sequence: CASSLTPGSDTQYF. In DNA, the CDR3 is TGTGCCAGCAGCTTGACTCCGGGGTCAGATACGCAGTATTTT.